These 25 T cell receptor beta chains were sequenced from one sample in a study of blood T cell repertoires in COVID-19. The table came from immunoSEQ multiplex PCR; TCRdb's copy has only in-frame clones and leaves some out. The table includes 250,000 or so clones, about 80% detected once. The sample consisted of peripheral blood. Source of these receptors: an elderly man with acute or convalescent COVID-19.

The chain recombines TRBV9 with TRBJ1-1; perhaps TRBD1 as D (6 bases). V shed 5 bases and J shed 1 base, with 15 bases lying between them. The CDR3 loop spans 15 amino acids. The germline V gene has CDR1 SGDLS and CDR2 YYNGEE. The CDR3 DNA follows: TGTGCCAGCAGTTCCCTACAGGGACCGAACACTGAAGCTTTCTTT. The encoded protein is CASSSLQGPNTEAFF.

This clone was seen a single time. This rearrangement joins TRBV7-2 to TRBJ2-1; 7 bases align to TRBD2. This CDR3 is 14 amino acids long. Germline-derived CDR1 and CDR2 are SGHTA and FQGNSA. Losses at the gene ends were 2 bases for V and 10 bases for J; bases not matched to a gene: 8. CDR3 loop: CASSLMGGREEQFF. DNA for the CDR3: TGTGCCAGCAGCTTAATGGGGGGGAGGGAAGAGCAGTTCTTC.

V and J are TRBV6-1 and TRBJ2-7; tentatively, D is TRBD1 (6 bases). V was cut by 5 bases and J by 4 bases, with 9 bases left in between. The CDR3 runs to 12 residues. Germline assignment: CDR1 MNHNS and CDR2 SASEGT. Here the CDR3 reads CASSSDSYEQYF. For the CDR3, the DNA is TGTGCCAGCAGTTCGGACAGTTACGAGCAGTACTTC.

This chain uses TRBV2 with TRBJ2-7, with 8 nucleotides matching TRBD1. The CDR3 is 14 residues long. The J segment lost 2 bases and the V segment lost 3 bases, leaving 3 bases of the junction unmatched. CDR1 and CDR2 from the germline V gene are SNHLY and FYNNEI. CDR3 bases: TGTGCCAGCAGTGACGGGACAGGAACCTACGAGCAGTACTTC. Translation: CASSDGTGTYEQYF.

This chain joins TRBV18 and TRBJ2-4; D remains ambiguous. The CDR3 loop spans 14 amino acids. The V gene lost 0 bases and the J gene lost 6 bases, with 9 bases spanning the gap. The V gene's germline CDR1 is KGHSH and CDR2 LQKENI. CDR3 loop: CASSPPAERNIQYF. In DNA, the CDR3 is TGTGCCAGCTCACCACCCGCGGAGAGAAACATTCAGTACTTC.

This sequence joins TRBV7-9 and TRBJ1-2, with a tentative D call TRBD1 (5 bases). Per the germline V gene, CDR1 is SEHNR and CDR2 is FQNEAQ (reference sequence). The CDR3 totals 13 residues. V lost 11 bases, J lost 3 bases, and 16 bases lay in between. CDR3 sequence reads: CAALGRVDYGYTF. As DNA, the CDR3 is TGTGCCGCCCTAGGCAGGGTGGACTATGGCTACACCTTC.

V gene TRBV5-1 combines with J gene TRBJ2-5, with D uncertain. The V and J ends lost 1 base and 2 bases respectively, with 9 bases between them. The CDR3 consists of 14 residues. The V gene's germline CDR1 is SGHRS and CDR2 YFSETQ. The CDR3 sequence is CASSLQQPQETQYF. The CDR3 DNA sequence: TGCGCCAGCAGCTTGCAACAGCCGCAAGAGACCCAGTACTTC.

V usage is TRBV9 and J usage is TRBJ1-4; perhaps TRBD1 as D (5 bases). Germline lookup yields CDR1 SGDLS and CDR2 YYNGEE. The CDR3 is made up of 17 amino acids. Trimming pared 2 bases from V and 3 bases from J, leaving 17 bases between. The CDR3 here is CASSVGKGSGANEKLFF. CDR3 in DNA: TGTGCCAGCAGCGTCGGGAAGGGGTCGGGGGCTAATGAAAAACTGTTTTTT.

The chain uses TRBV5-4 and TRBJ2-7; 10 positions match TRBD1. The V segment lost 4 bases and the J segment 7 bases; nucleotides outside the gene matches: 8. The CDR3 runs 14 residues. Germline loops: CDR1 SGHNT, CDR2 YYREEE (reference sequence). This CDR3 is CASSPTTGGWEQYF. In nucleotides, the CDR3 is TGTGCCAGCAGCCCCACGACAGGGGGCTGGGAGCAGTACTTC.

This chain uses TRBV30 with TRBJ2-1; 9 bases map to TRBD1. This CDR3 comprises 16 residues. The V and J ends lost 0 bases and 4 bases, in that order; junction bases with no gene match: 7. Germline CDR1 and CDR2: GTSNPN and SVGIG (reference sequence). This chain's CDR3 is CAWSVRGDRVYNEQFF. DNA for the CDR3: TGTGCCTGGAGTGTACGTGGGGACAGGGTATACAATGAGCAGTTCTTC.

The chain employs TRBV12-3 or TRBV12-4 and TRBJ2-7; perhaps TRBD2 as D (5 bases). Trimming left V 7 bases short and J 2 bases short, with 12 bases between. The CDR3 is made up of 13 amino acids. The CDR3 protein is CASTQAGAYEQYF. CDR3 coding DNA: TGTGCCAGCACCCAGGCCGGGGCCTACGAGCAGTACTTC.

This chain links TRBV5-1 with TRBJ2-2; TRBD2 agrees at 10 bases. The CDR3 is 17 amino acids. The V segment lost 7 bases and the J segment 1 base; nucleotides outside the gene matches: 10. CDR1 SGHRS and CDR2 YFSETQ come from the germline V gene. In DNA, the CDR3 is TGCGCCAGCGCCTCCTCCCTAGCGGGGGTGAACACCGGGGAGCTGTTTTTT. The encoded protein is CASASSLAGVNTGELFF.

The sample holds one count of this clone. In DNA, the CDR3 is TGCAGCACCGGGACAGGGGGCAAGGCAGATACGCAGTATTTT. This gives the protein CSTGTGGKADTQYF. The rearrangement uses TRBV29-1 and TRBJ2-3; 12 bases are a match to TRBD1. This CDR3 region has 14 residues. CDR1 and CDR2 (germline): SQVTM, ANQGSEA. The junction had 7 bases not matched to a gene; V was cut back by 8 bases and J by 4 bases.

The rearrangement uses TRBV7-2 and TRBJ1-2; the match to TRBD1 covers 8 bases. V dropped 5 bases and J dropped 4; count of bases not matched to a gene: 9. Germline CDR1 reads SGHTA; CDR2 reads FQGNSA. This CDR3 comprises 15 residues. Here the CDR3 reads CASSPFRDRPYGYTF. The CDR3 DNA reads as TGTGCCAGCAGCCCCTTCCGGGACAGGCCCTATGGCTACACCTTC. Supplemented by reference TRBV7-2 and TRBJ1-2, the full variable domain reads GAGVSQSPSNKVTEKGKDVELRCDPISGHTALYWYRQSLGQGLEFLIYFQGNSAPDKSGLPSDRFSAERTGGSVSTLTIQRTQQEDSAVYLCASSPFRDRPYGYTFGSGTRLTVV.

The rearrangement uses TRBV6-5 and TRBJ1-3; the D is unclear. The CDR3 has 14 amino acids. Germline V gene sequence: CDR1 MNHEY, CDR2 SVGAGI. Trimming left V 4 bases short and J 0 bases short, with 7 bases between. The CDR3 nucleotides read TGTGCCAGCAGTTTAATGAGCTCTGGAAACACCATATATTTT. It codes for CASSLMSSGNTIYF.

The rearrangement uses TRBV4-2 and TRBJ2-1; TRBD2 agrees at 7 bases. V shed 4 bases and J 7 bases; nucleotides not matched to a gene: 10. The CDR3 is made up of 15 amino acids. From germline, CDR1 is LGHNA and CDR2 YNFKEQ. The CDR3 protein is CASSRRASGDNEQFF. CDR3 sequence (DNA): TGTGCCAGCAGCCGGCGGGCTAGCGGTGATAATGAGCAGTTCTTC.

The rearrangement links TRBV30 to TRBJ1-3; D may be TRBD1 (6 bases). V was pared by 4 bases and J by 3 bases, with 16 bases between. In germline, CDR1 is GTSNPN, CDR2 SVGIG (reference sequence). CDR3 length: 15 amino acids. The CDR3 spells CAWTGVGGGGNTIYF. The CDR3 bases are TGTGCCTGGACGGGAGTAGGGGGGGGTGGAAACACCATATATTTT.

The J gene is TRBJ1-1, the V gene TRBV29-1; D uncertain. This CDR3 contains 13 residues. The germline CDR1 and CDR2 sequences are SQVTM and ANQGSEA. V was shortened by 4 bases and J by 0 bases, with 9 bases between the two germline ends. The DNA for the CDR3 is TGCAGCGTTGCACAGCTCATGAACACTGAAGCTTTCTTT. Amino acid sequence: CSVAQLMNTEAFF. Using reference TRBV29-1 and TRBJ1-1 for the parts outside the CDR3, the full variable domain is SAVISQKPSRDICQRGTSLTIQCQVDSQVTMMFWYRQQPGQSLTLIATANQGSEATYESGFVIDKFPISRPNLTFSTLTVSNMSPEDSSIYLCSVAQLMNTEAFFGQGTRLTVV.

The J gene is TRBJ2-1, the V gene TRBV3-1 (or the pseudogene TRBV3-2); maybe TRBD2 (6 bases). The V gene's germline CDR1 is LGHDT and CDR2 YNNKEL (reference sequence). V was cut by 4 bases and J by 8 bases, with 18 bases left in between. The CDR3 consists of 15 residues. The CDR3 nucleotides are TGTGCCAGCAGCCTGGGGACGACCCCGGGGGATGAGCAGTTCTTC. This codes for CASSLGTTPGDEQFF.

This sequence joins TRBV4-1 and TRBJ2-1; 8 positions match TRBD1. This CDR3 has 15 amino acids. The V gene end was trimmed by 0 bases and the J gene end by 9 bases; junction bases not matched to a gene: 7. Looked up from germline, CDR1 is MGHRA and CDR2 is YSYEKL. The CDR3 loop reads CASSQERTGNGEQFF. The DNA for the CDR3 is TGCGCCAGCAGCCAAGAGCGGACAGGGAATGGTGAGCAGTTCTTC.

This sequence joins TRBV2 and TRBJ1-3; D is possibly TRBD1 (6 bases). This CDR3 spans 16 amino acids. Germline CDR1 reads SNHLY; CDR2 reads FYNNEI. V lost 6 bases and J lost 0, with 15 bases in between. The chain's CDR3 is CASRTRDTHSGNTIYF. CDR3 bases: TGTGCCAGCAGGACCAGGGACACCCACTCTGGAAACACCATATATTTT.

The CDR3 loop reads CASSQGASGGSRAQYF. The DNA for the CDR3 is TGTGCCAGCAGCCAAGGGGCTAGCGGGGGGTCAAGGGCGCAGTATTTT. J is TRBJ2-3 and V is TRBV3-1 (or the pseudogene TRBV3-2), with TRBD2 matching 11 bases. V gave up 1 base and J gave up 10 bases; unmatched junction bases: 10. Looked up from germline, CDR1 is LGHDT and CDR2 is YNNKEL (reference sequence). The CDR3 totals 16 residues.

In nucleotides, the CDR3 is TGTGCCACCAGTGTGGACAGTAATTCACCCCTCCACTTT. This encodes CATSVDSNSPLHF. The rearrangement uses TRBV24-1 and TRBJ1-6; tentatively, D is TRBD1 (6 bases). The CDR3 consists of 13 residues. Trimming pared 5 bases from V and 6 bases from J, leaving 7 bases between. The V gene's germline CDR1 is KGHDR and CDR2 SFDVKD.

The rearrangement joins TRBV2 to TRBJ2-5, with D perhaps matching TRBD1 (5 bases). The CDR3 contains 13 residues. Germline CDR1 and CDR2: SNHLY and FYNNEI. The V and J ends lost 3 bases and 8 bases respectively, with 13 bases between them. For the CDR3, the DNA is TGTGCCAGCAGTGAGGCCGGACAACTAACCCAGTACTTC. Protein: CASSEAGQLTQYF.

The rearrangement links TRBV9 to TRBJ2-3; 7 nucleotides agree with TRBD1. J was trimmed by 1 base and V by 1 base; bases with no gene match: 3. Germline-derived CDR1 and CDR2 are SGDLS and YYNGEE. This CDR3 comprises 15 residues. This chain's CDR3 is CASSVIGQGTDTQYF. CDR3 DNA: TGTGCCAGCAGCGTAATTGGACAGGGCACAGATACGCAGTATTTT.